This T cell receptor beta chain appears in the sequencing data of a study of T cell responses to AZD1222 COVID-19 vaccine. Study summary: It was second doses at about 4 or about 12 weeks that were pooled. The study, taken as a whole, reports: The donor group comprised mostly white British people and more females; the analysis possibly underestimated clonal diversity. Repertoires in all cases were sampled only once the peak T cell response had passed.

Comments on this clone: Its antigen remains unidentified.

Generated by immunoSEQ multiplex PCR, the TCRdb table keeps only in-frame clones and is missing some. The top ten hold around 10% of the sample, which has 100,000 or so clones, more than 75% seen once. Looked up from germline, CDR1 is MNHEY and CDR2 is SMNVEV (reference sequence). The CDR3 loop spans 16 amino acids. V lost 6 bases, J lost 4 bases, and 18 bases lay in between. The chain recombines TRBV27 with TRBJ2-2, with D perhaps given as TRBD1 or TRBD2 (6 bases each). This TCR was recovered from an adult in good health. Sequenced material: peripheral blood, taken on day 0 of AZD1222 vaccination. The CDR3 loop reads CASSQGWGAGTGELFF. Here the CDR3 DNA reads TGTGCCAGCAGCCAGGGGTGGGGGGCCGGCACCGGGGAGCTGTTTTTT.